The 4 T cell receptor beta chains given below trace back to one sample, sequenced in a study of CD8+CD57+ T cells in acquired aplastic anemia. TCR beta VDJ combinations and CDR3 sequences were profiled from genomic DNA. TCRdb called the reads again in MiXCR, with one record for every CDR3 protein. This sample has roughly 190,000 distinct CDR3 sequences, with less than 65% found just once. The sample taken for sequencing was sorted CD4+, CD8+, or CD8+CD57+ T cells (not recorded which) from PBMCs. All receptors come from a human donor in good health, serving as a control.

The chain has TRBV10-1 and TRBJ1-6; no clear D. Germline CDR1 WNHNN, CDR2 SYGVQD (reference sequence). Deletions cut 8 bases from V and 10 bases from J, with 12 bases between. This CDR3 is 12 amino acids long. The CDR3 region is CASDKCASPLHF. Here the CDR3 DNA reads TGCGCCAGCGACAAGTGCGCCTCACCCCTCCACTTT.

This clonotype was picked up many times. V is TRBV3-1 and J is TRBJ1-5; 7 bases map to TRBD1. Trimming at V came to 4 bases and at J to 7 bases, leaving 4 bases not matched to a gene. Germline CDR1 reads LGHDT; CDR2 reads YNNKEL (reference sequence). The CDR3 length is 13 residues. The CDR3 reads CASSRGTAQPQHF. The CDR3 nucleotides are TGTGCCAGCAGCCGGGGGACAGCACAGCCCCAGCATTTT.

The rearrangement links TRBV4-2 to TRBJ2-6; D perhaps matches TRBD2 (5 bases). CDR1 is LGHNA, CDR2 YNFKEQ, per germline. V shed 7 bases and J shed 0 bases, with 10 bases lying between them. The CDR3 spans 15 residues. CDR3 sequence reads: CASMAGFSGANVLTF. In DNA, the CDR3 is TGTGCCAGCATGGCGGGTTTCTCTGGGGCCAACGTCCTGACTTTC.

V gene TRBV6-2 or TRBV6-3 combines with J gene TRBJ1-1; D call uncertain. Trimming removed 2 bases at V and 0 bases at J, with 13 bases between. Germline CDR1 reads MNHEY; CDR2 reads SVGEGT. The CDR3 length is 16 residues. The CDR3 sequence: CASSYRGVVMNTEAFF. CDR3 DNA sequence: TGTGCCAGCAGTTACCGTGGGGTTGTCATGAACACTGAAGCTTTCTTT.